This TCR beta chain was recorded in a study of T-cell reconstitution after alpha-beta-depleted transplantation in children. The CDR3 length is 13 residues. Between the trimmed V and J ends, which lost 7 bases and 1 base, there was a span of 11 bases. Study findings and constraints: In some patients, recipient T cells and intrathymic progenitors surviving conditioning explained high day-60 diversity. About two months after transplant, alpha-beta T cells reportedly came from several hundred expanded graft clones. By one year post-transplant, T-cell counts and diversity largely arose from T cells that were newly produced.

This clonotype was seen a handful of times. Its target is not known. Preparation of the TCRbeta library was carried out with unique molecular identifiers. TCRdb itself ran the PCR reads through MiXCR, one entry per CDR3 protein. The table lists hundreds of thousands of distinct CDR3 sequences, about 16% of them singletons. The sample was PBMCs, mostly from graft donor cells, taken 360 days after TCRalphabeta/CD19-depleted stem cell transplant. The rearrangement joins TRBV12-3 or TRBV12-4 to TRBJ2-7, with D perhaps TRBD2 (6 bases). This sequence was found in a boy under three years old who had a stem cell transplant for Wiskott-Aldrich syndrome, so the T cells may come from the graft donor. The CDR3 bases are TGTGCCAGCACGGGGGACGGATCCTACGAGCAGTACTTC. Protein sequence: CASTGDGSYEQYF.